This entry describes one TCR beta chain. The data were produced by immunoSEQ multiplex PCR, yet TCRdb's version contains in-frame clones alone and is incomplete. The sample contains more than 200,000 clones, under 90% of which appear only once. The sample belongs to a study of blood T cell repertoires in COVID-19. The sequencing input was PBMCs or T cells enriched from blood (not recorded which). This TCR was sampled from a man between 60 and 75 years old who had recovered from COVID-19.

The DNA for the CDR3 is TGCGCCAGCAGCTTCCGACAGGGGGAAATCGATGGCTACACCTTC. This translates into CASSFRQGEIDGYTF. The V call is TRBV5-1, the J call TRBJ1-2, with TRBD1 matching over 9 bases. V was pared by 2 bases and J by 6 bases, with 8 bases of the junction left unmatched. There are 15 residues in the CDR3. Looked up from germline, CDR1 is SGHRS and CDR2 is YFSETQ.